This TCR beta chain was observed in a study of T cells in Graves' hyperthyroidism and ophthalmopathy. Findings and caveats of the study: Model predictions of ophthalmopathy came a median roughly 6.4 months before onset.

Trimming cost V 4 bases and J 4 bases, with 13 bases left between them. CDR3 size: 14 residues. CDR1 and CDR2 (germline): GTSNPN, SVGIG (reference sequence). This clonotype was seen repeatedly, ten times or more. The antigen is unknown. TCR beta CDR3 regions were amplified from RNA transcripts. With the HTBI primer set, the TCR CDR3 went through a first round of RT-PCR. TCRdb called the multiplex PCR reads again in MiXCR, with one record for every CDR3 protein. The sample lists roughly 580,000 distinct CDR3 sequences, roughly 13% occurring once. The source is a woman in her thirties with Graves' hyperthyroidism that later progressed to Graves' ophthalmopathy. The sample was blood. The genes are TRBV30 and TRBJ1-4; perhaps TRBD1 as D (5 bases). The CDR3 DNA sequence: TGTGCCTGGAAAAAAACAGGCCATAATGAAAAACTGTTTTTT. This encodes CAWKKTGHNEKLFF.